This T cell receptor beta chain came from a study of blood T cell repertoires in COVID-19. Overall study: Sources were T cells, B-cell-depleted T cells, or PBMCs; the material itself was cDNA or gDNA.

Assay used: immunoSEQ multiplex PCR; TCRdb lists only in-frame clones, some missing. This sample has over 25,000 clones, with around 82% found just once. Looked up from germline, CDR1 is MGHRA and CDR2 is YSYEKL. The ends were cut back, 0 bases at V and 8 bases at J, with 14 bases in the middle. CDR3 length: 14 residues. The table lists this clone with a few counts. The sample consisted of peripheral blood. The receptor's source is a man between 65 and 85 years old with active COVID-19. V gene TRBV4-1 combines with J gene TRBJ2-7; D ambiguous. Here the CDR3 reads CASSQESLSSKQYF. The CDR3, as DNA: TGCGCCAGCAGCCAAGAGAGTCTCTCTTCCAAGCAGTACTTC.